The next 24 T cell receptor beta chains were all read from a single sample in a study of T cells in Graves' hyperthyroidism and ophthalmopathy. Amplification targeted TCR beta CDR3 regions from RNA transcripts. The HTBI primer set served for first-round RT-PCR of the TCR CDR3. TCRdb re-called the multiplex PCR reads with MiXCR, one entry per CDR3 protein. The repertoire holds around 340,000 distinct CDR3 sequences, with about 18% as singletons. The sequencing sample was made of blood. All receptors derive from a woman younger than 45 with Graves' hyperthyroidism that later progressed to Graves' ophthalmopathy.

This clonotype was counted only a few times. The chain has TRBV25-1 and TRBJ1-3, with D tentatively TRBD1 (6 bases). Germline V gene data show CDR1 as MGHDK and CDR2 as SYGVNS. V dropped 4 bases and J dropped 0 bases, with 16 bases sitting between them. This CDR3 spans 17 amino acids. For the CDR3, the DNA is TGTGCCAGCAGTGGACGACTCGGGGGCCCCTCTGGAAACACCATATATTTT. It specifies CASSGRLGGPSGNTIYF. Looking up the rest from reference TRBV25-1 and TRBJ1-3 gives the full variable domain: EADIYQTPRYLVIGTGKKITLECSQTMGHDKMYWYQQDPGMELHLIHYSYGVNSTEKGDLSSESTVSRIRTEHFPLTLESARPSHTSQYLCASSGRLGGPSGNTIYFGEGSWLTVV.

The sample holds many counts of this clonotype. CDR3 DNA sequence: TGCGCCAGCAGATTAGCCATCCAAGAGACCCAGTACTTC. Its translation: CASRLAIQETQYF. The chain links TRBV5-1 to TRBJ2-5; no definite D call. The CDR3 is 13 residues long. Germline-derived CDR1 and CDR2 are SGHRS and YFSETQ. The V end lost 5 bases, the J end lost 1 base, and 9 bases lay between the germline ends.

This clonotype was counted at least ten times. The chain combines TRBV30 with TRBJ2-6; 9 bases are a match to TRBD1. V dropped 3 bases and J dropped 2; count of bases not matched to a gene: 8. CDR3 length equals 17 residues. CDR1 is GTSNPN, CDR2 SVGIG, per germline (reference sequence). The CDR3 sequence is CAWSWGQGMAGANVLTF. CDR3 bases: TGTGCCTGGAGCTGGGGACAGGGAATGGCTGGGGCCAACGTCCTGACTTTC. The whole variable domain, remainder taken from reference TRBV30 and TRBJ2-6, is SQTIHQWPATLVQPVGSPLSLECTVEGTSNPNLYWYRQAAGRGLQLLFYSVGIGQISSEVPQNLSASRPQDRQFILSSKKLLLSDSGFYLCAWSWGQGMAGANVLTFGAGSRLTVL.

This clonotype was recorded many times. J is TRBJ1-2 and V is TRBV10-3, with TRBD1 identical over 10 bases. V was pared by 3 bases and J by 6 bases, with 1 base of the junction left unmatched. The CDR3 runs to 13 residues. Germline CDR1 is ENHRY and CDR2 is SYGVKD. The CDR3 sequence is CAISDGQGDGYTF. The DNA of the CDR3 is TGTGCCATCAGTGATGGACAGGGGGATGGCTACACCTTC.

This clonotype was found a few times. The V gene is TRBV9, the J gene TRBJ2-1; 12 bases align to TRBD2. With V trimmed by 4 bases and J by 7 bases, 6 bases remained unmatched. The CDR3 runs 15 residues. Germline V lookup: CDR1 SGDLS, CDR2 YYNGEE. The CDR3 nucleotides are TGTGCCAGCAGCAAGACTAGCGGGAGAGGTAATGAGCAGTTCTTC. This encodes CASSKTSGRGNEQFF.

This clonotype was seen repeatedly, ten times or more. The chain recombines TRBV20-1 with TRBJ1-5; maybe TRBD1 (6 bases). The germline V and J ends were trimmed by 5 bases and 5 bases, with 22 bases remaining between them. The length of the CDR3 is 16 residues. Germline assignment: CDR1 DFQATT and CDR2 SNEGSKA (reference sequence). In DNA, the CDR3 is TGCAGTGCTGGTAGGGGGGGTAGCATTCTTCATCAGCCCCAGCATTTT. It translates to CSAGRGGSILHQPQHF.

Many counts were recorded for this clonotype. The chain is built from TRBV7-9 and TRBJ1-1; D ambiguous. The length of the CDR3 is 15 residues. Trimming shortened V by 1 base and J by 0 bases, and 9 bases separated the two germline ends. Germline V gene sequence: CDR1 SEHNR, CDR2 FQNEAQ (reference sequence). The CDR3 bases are TGTGCCAGCAGCTTAGTAGGGAGCATGAACACTGAAGCTTTCTTT. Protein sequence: CASSLVGSMNTEAFF.

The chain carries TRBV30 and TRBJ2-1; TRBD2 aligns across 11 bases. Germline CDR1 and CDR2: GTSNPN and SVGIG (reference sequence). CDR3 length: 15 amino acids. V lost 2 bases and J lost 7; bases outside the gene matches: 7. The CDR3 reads CAWSQLAGAGNEQFF. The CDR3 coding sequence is TGTGCCTGGAGTCAACTAGCGGGAGCGGGTAATGAGCAGTTCTTC.

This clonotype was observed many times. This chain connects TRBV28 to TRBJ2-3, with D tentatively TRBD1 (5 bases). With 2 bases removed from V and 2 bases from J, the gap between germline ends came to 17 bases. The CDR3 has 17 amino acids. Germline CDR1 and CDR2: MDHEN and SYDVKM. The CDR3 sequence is CASSLGSAGFNTDTQYF. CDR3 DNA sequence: TGTGCCAGCAGTTTAGGATCTGCAGGGTTCAACACAGATACGCAGTATTTT.

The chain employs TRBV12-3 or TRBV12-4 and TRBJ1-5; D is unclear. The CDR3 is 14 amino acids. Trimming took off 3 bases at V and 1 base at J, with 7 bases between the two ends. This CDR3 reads CASSFTRSNQPQHF. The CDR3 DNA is TGTGCCAGCAGTTTTACGCGGAGCAATCAGCCCCAGCATTTT.

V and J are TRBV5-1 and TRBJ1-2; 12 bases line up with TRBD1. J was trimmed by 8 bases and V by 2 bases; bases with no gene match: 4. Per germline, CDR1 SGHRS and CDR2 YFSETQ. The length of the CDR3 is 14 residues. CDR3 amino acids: CASSLGTGGLGYTF. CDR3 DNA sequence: TGCGCCAGCAGCTTAGGGACAGGGGGCCTGGGCTACACCTTC.

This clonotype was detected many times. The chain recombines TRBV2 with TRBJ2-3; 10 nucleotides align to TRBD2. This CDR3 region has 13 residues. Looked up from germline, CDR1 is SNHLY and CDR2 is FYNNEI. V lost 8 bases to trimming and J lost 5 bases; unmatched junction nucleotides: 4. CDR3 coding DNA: TGTGCCAGCGGGAGACTAGCGGGAGATACGCAGTATTTT. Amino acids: CASGRLAGDTQYF. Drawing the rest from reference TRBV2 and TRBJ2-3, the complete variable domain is EPEVTQTPSHQVTQMGQEVILRCVPISNHLYFYWYRQILGQKVEFLVSFYNNEISEKSEIFDDQFSVERPDGSNFTLKIRSTKLEDSAMYFCASGRLAGDTQYFGPGTRLTVL.

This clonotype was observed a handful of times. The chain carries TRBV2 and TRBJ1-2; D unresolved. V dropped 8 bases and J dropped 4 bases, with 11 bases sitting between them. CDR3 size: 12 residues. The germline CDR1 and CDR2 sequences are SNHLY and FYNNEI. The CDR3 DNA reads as TGTGCCAGCGCTCAGAGCCCCTATGGCTACACCTTC. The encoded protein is CASAQSPYGYTF. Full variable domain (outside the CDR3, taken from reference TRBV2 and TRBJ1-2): EPEVTQTPSHQVTQMGQEVILRCVPISNHLYFYWYRQILGQKVEFLVSFYNNEISEKSEIFDDQFSVERPDGSNFTLKIRSTKLEDSAMYFCASAQSPYGYTFGSGTRLTVV.

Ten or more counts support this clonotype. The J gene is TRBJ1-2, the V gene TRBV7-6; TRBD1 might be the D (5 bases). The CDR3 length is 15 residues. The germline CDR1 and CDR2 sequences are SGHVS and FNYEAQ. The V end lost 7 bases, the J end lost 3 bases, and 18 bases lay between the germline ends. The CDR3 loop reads CASIEVGREDYGYTF. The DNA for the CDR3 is TGTGCCAGCATCGAGGTGGGCAGGGAGGACTATGGCTACACCTTC.

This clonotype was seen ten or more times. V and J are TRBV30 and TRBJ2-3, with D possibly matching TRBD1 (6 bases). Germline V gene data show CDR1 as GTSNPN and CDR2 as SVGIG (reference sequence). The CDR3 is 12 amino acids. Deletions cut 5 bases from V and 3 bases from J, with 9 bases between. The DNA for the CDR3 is TGTGCCTGGGGGACAAGAACAGATACGCAGTATTTT. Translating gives CAWGTRTDTQYF.

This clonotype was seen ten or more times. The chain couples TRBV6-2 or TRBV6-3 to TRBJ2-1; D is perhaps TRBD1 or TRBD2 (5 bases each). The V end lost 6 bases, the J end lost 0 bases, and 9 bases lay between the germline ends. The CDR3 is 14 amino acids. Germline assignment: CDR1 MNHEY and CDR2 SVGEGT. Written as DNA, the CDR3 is TGTGCCAGCAGGGACACTAGCTCCTACAATGAGCAGTTCTTC. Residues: CASRDTSSYNEQFF.

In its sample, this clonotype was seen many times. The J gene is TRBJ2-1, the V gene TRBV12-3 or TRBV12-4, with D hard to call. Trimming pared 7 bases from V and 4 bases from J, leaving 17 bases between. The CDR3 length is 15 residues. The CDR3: CASTKDPDGYNEQFF. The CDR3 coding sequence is TGTGCCAGCACTAAGGACCCAGATGGGTACAATGAGCAGTTCTTC.

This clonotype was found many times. This CDR3 is CASSPIRTGVQPQHF. In DNA, the CDR3 is TGTGCCAGCAGTCCAATCCGGACAGGGGTTCAGCCCCAGCATTTT. The gene calls are TRBV28 and TRBJ1-5, with TRBD1 identical over 9 bases. Germline lookup yields CDR1 MDHEN and CDR2 SYDVKM. CDR3 length equals 15 residues. V gave up 5 bases and J gave up 6 bases; unmatched junction bases: 8.

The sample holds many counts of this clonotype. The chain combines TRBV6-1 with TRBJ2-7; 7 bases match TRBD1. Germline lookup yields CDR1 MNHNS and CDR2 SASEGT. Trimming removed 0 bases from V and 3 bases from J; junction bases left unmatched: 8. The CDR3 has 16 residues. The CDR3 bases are TGTGCCAGCAGTGAAGCTAGTACAGGGGCCCGCTACGAGCAGTACTTC. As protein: CASSEASTGARYEQYF.

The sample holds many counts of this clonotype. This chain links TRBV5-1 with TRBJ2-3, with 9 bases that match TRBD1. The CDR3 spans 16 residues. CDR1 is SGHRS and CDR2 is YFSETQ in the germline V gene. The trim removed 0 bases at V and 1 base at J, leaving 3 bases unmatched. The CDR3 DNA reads TGCGCCAGCAGCTTGGAACAGGGGGCTCGCACAGATACGCAGTATTTT. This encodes CASSLEQGARTDTQYF.

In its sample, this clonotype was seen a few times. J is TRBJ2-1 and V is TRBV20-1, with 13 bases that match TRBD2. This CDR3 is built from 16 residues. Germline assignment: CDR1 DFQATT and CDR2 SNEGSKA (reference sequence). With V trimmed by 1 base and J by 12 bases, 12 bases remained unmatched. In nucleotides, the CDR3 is TGCAGTGCTAGAGTTTTGGGACTAGCGGGAAGATTGGGGCAGTTCTTC. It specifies CSARVLGLAGRLGQFF.

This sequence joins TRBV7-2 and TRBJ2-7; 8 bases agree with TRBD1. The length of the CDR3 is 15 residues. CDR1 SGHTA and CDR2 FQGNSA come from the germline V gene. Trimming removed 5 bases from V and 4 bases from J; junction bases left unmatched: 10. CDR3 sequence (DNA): TGTGCCAGCAGCCACCCGGGACAGGCGCATTACGAGCAGTACTTC. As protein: CASSHPGQAHYEQYF.

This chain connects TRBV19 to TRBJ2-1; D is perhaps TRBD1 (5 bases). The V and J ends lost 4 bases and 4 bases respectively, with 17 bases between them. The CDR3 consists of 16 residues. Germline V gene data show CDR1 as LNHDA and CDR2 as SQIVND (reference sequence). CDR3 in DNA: TGTGCCAGTAGTAAGAGGACAACCGAAAGGTACAATGAGCAGTTCTTC. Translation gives CASSKRTTERYNEQFF.

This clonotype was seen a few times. The CDR3 spells CASSFEEKGATGELFF. The CDR3, as DNA: TGTGCCAGCAGTTTCGAGGAAAAAGGGGCCACCGGGGAGCTGTTTTTT. V usage is TRBV12-3 or TRBV12-4 and J usage is TRBJ2-2, with D maybe TRBD1 (5 bases). This CDR3 contains 16 residues. V was cut by 3 bases and J by 4 bases, with 15 bases left in between.